A selection of T cell receptor beta chains follows, all from one sample in a study of shared clonotypes between healthy human individuals. This table comes from immunoSEQ multiplex PCR, and its TCRdb copy is limited to in-frame clones, with some not included. The sample has around 1 million clones, approximately 80% seen once; the top ten hold about 1.5%. Sequenced input: memory CD4+ T cells sorted from blood. Every receptor here comes from a man younger than 35 in good health. Both conserved end residues are part of each CDR3. The order of the fields is V gene, clone size, J gene, D gene, CDR3 protein, CDR3 DNA. The D gene is left open where the match is weak. Only part of the rows carry a size: once, few, many, or a class if the clone is expanded.

v_gene: TRBV7-2
abundance: NA
j_gene: TRBJ2-7
d_gene: TRBD2
CDR3aa: CASSLTSGGGFNEQYF
CDR3nt: TGTGCCAGCAGCCTAACTAGCGGAGGGGGTTTCAACGAGCAGTACTTC

v_gene: TRBV5-1
abundance: few
j_gene: TRBJ2-5
d_gene: TRBD2
CDR3aa: CASSLTSGRLETQYF
CDR3nt: TGCGCCAGCAGCTTGACTAGCGGGCGGTTGGAGACCCAGTACTTC

v_gene: TRBV27
abundance: NA
j_gene: TRBJ2-1
d_gene: TRBD2
CDR3aa: CASLPRGGNEQFF
CDR3nt: TGTGCCAGCCTACCGCGCGGGGGGAATGAGCAGTTCTTC

v_gene: TRBV6-1
abundance: NA
j_gene: TRBJ1-1
d_gene: NA
CDR3aa: CASTHVPNTEAFF
CDR3nt: TGTGCCAGCACCCACGTCCCCAACACTGAAGCTTTCTTT

v_gene: TRBV13
abundance: NA
j_gene: TRBJ2-1
d_gene: TRBD1
CDR3aa: CASSLPGQGRDEQFF
CDR3nt: TGTGCCAGCAGCTTGCCCGGACAGGGTAGGGATGAGCAGTTCTTC

v_gene: TRBV18
abundance: NA
j_gene: TRBJ1-3
d_gene: TRBD1
CDR3aa: CASSPTTGGNTIYF
CDR3nt: TGTGCCAGCTCACCCACGACAGGGGGGAACACCATATATTTT

v_gene: TRBV21-1
abundance: NA
j_gene: TRBJ1-6
d_gene: NA
CDR3aa: CASSKGGNRNNSPLHF
CDR3nt: TGTGCCAGCAGCAAAGGAGGGAATAGGAATAATTCACCCCTCCACTTT

v_gene: TRBV10-2
abundance: few
j_gene: TRBJ2-7
d_gene: TRBD1
CDR3aa: CASSQQGSPQYF
CDR3nt: TGCGCCAGCAGCCAACAGGGGTCCCCCCAGTACTTC

v_gene: TRBV19
abundance: NA
j_gene: TRBJ2-5
d_gene: TRBD1
CDR3aa: CASSVGTGAQETQYF
CDR3nt: TGTGCCAGTAGTGTCGGGACAGGGGCTCAAGAGACCCAGTACTTC

v_gene: TRBV9
abundance: NA
j_gene: TRBJ1-3
d_gene: NA
CDR3aa: CASSVALGSGNTIYF
CDR3nt: TGTGCCAGCAGCGTAGCTTTGGGCTCTGGAAACACCATATATTTT

v_gene: TRBV5-1
abundance: NA
j_gene: TRBJ2-5
d_gene: TRBD2
CDR3aa: CASSRTSGVETQYF
CDR3nt: TGCGCCAGCAGCAGGACTAGCGGGGTGGAGACCCAGTACTTC

v_gene: TRBV28
abundance: NA
j_gene: TRBJ1-2
d_gene: TRBD1
CDR3aa: CASRDRSAPGGYTF
CDR3nt: TGTGCCAGCAGGGACAGGTCCGCGCCGGGGGGCTACACCTTC